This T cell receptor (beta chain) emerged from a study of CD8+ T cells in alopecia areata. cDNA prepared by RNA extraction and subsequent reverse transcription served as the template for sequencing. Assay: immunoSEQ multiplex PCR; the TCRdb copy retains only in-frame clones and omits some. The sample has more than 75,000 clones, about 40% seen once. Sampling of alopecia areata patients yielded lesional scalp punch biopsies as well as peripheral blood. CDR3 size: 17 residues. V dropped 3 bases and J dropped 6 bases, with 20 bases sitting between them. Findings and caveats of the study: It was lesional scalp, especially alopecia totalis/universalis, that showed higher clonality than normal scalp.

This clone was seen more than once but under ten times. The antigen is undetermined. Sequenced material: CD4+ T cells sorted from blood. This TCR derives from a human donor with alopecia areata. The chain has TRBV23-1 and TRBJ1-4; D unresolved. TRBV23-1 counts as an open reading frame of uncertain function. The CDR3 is CASSHPTDWGGDEKLFF. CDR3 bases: TGCGCCAGCAGTCATCCTACTGATTGGGGTGGAGATGAAAAACTGTTTTTT.